The 18 T cell receptor beta chains below were found in one sample sequenced in a study of blood T cell repertoires in COVID-19. This table comes from immunoSEQ multiplex PCR, and its TCRdb copy is limited to in-frame clones, with some not included. The sample has 150,000 to 200,000 clones, approximately 80% seen once. The sample was PBMCs or T cells enriched from blood (not recorded which). The receptors were gathered from a woman aged 45-59 years who had recovered from COVID-19.

This clone was counted many times. The chain links TRBV6-5 to TRBJ2-3, with 7 positions matching TRBD2. The CDR3 totals 14 residues. Germline-derived CDR1 and CDR2 are MNHEY and SVGAGI. Trimming took 4 bases from V and 5 from J; bases not matched to a gene: 6. The CDR3 DNA reads as TGTGCCAGCAGTTGGGCTAGCGGAGGAGATACGCAGTATTTT. Translation gives CASSWASGGDTQYF.

V usage is TRBV10-3 and J usage is TRBJ2-6; TRBD2 is a possible D gene (6 bases). V was shortened by 3 bases and J by 4 bases, with 10 bases between the two germline ends. CDR1 ENHRY and CDR2 SYGVKD come from the germline V gene. CDR3 size: 15 residues. CDR3 amino acids: CAISDRDSGANVLTF. The DNA of the CDR3 is TGTGCCATCAGTGACCGGGACTCAGGGGCCAACGTCCTGACTTTC.

The chain employs TRBV7-2 and TRBJ2-5; D ambiguous. Between the trimmed V and J ends, which lost 3 bases and 1 base, there was a span of 6 bases. The CDR3 loop spans 13 amino acids. Germline V gene lookup returns CDR1 SGHTA and CDR2 FQGNSA. The CDR3 DNA follows: TGTGCCAGCAGCTTGAACTCCCAAGAGACCCAGTACTTC. Translated, it gives CASSLNSQETQYF.

This chain joins TRBV27 and TRBJ2-3; D is uncertain. The length of the CDR3 is 16 residues. Germline values: CDR1 MNHEY, CDR2 SMNVEV (reference sequence). The ends were cut back, 6 bases at V and 1 base at J, with 17 bases in the middle. In nucleotides, the CDR3 is TGTGCCAGCAGCGTTCCAACTACCAAGGGCACAGATACGCAGTATTTT. This gives the protein CASSVPTTKGTDTQYF.

The gene calls are TRBV18 and TRBJ2-7, with 8 bases identical to TRBD1. There are 14 residues in the CDR3. The V gene's germline CDR1 is KGHSH and CDR2 LQKENI. The J segment lost 7 bases and the V segment lost 3 bases, leaving 8 bases of the junction unmatched. The CDR3 here is CASSPRQGNGEQYF. As DNA, the CDR3 is TGTGCCAGCTCACCCAGACAGGGGAACGGGGAGCAGTACTTC.

The chain uses TRBV9 and TRBJ2-1, with D possibly matching TRBD1 (6 bases). Germline V gene sequence: CDR1 SGDLS, CDR2 YYNGEE. This CDR3 is 15 amino acids long. V shed 0 bases and J shed 7 bases, with 14 bases lying between them. CDR3 bases: TGTGCCAGCAGCGTAGGCCCCGGAAGGGGGAATGAGCAGTTCTTC. Translated: CASSVGPGRGNEQFF.

The genes are TRBV3-1 (or the pseudogene TRBV3-2) and TRBJ1-2; D is unresolved. Per the germline V gene, CDR1 is LGHDT and CDR2 is YNNKEL (reference sequence). V lost 1 base and J lost 5, with 5 bases in between. The CDR3 totals 12 residues. Here the CDR3 DNA reads TGTGCCAGCAGCCAAGGGACTTATGGCTACACCTTC. It codes for CASSQGTYGYTF.

The J gene is TRBJ2-7, the V gene TRBV7-2; possibly TRBD1 for D (5 bases). Germline CDR1 is SGHTA and CDR2 is FQGNSA. The CDR3 extends over 15 amino acids. V lost 1 base to trimming and J lost 3 bases, with 13 bases between them. CDR3 DNA: TGTGCCAGCAGCTTAGATGGCAGGGTGTTCTACGAGCAGTACTTC. Translated, it gives CASSLDGRVFYEQYF. The variable domain in full, with the rest retrieved from reference TRBV7-2 and TRBJ2-7, is GAGVSQSPSNKVTEKGKDVELRCDPISGHTALYWYRQSLGQGLEFLIYFQGNSAPDKSGLPSDRFSAERTGGSVSTLTIQRTQQEDSAVYLCASSLDGRVFYEQYFGPGTRLTVT.

The genes are TRBV25-1 and TRBJ1-6; the D gene is possibly TRBD1 (5 bases). The CDR3 runs 12 residues. Germline-derived CDR1 and CDR2 are MGHDK and SYGVNS. V was pared by 7 bases and J by 14 bases, with 15 bases between. The CDR3 sequence: CASKNDWGALHF. The CDR3 coding sequence is TGTGCCAGCAAGAACGATTGGGGGGCCCTCCACTTT.

This clone was seen only a few times. CDR3 loop: CASSLGWLQGGYTF. The DNA for the CDR3 is TGTGCCAGCAGTTTAGGTTGGCTCCAGGGTGGCTACACCTTC. The rearrangement uses TRBV27 and TRBJ1-2; perhaps TRBD1 as D (5 bases). Trimming stripped 2 bases from V and 7 bases from J, with 14 bases between. The CDR3 has 14 residues. Germline V gene sequence: CDR1 MNHEY, CDR2 SMNVEV (reference sequence).

The gene calls are TRBV7-2 and TRBJ2-2; 8 positions agree with TRBD1. The junction had 14 bases not matched to a gene; V was cut back by 5 bases and J by 3 bases. Germline V gene sequence: CDR1 SGHTA, CDR2 FQGNSA. The CDR3 is made up of 18 amino acids. DNA of the CDR3: TGTGCCAGCAGCACAAGATACAGGGGGGTGATGGACACCGGGGAGCTGTTTTTT. Protein: CASSTRYRGVMDTGELFF.

The chain carries TRBV18 and TRBJ2-7; 8 nucleotides agree with TRBD2. Germline-derived CDR1 and CDR2 are KGHSH and LQKENI. CDR3 length equals 16 residues. Trimming at V came to 6 bases and at J to 0 bases, leaving 10 bases not matched to a gene. CDR3 region: CASSRGGAASSYEQYF. DNA for the CDR3: TGTGCCAGCTCCCGGGGGGGGGCGGCGAGCTCCTACGAGCAGTACTTC.

This chain connects TRBV9 to TRBJ1-6, with TRBD1 matching 11 bases. With 0 bases clipped from V and 14 bases from J, the junction kept 16 bases outside the gene matches. Per the germline V gene, CDR1 is SGDLS and CDR2 is YYNGEE. There are 18 residues in the CDR3. The CDR3 nucleotides are TGTGCCAGCAGCGTAGGCCTCCTCGGACAGGGGGCGCTTGCTTCCCTCCACTTT. The encoded protein is CASSVGLLGQGALASLHF.

CDR3 in DNA: TGTGCCAGCTCACCTCCCGGTCGGGGTTATAGCAATCAGCCCCAGCATTTT. This encodes CASSPPGRGYSNQPQHF. The chain joins TRBV18 to TRBJ1-5; D is ambiguous. The ends were cut back, 3 bases at V and 0 bases at J, with 15 bases in the middle. The CDR3 is made up of 17 amino acids. Germline V CDR1 and CDR2: KGHSH, LQKENI.

This rearrangement joins TRBV29-1 to TRBJ2-3; 9 nucleotides align to TRBD2. The CDR3 spans 15 residues. The germline V gene has CDR1 SQVTM and CDR2 ANQGSEA. V dropped 6 bases and J dropped 0; count of bases not matched to a gene: 7. CDR3: CSVKSSGASTDTQYF. The CDR3 region has the DNA TGCAGCGTCAAGTCTAGCGGGGCTAGCACAGATACGCAGTATTTT.

This clone was counted only a few times. This rearrangement joins TRBV21-1 to TRBJ1-2; the D call of TRBD1 is as the table states it, not checked on the DNA. TRBV21-1 is a pseudogene locus. The CDR3 sequence is 17 residues long. In nucleotides, the CDR3 is TGTGCCAGCAGCAAAGCGCGGGGACAGGGCGAAAGCTATGGCTACACCTTC. Translating it yields CASSKARGQGESYGYTF.

V and J are TRBV6-5 and TRBJ1-2, with no clear D. CDR3 length equals 13 residues. Trimming stripped 2 bases from V and 4 bases from J, with 8 bases between. Germline lookup yields CDR1 MNHEY and CDR2 SVGAGI. The CDR3 coding sequence is TGTGCCAGCAGTTACCCCCCTTTCTATGGCTACACCTTC. This translates into CASSYPPFYGYTF.

V and J are TRBV12-3 or TRBV12-4 and TRBJ1-2; TRBD1 might be the D (6 bases). The V end lost 6 bases, the J end lost 4 bases, and 12 bases lay between the germline ends. The CDR3 contains 13 residues. The DNA for the CDR3 is TGTGCCAGCAGGCCAGGACAGCCCTATGGCTACACCTTC. It is translated as CASRPGQPYGYTF.